What follows describes a single T cell receptor beta chain. The authors ran a second PCR of about 6 to 11 cycles using a sample-barcoded 5' primer and a J-beta primer mix. TCRdb reanalysed the 5' RACE reads using MiXCR and keeps one entry per CDR3 protein. The table records approximately 730,000 distinct CDR3 sequences, roughly two fifths of them present only once. This sample was taken from a study of blood T cells in healthy people across ages. Donors were healthy Caucasian individuals from Russia aged about 6 to 90. The CDR3 loop spans 14 amino acids. Trimming at V came to 1 base and at J to 2 bases, leaving 1 base not matched to a gene. CDR1 is LGHDT and CDR2 is YNNKEL in the germline V gene (reference sequence).

The receptor's source is a woman aged 55-75 years in good health. V gene TRBV3-1 combines with J gene TRBJ2-5; TRBD1 matches at 7 bases. The specimen was blood. The CDR3 region has the DNA TGTGCCAGCAGCCAAGCGGGACAGCAAGAGACCCAGTACTTC. This gives the protein CASSQAGQQETQYF.